Each of the 12 T cell receptor beta chains below was sequenced from the same sample in a study of T cells expressing NK-cell markers. TCRdb reanalyzed the 5' RACE reads and collapses them to one entry per CDR3 protein, without DNA. Its table records roughly 390,000 distinct CDR3 sequences. Sample: blood T cells: a sorted CD56 or NKG2C T cell subset, CD4+ or CD8+ T cells, or bulk PBMC T cells (not recorded which). Receptors were obtained from a man aged 18-75 years in good health.

V usage is TRBV20-1 and J usage is TRBJ2-3; the D call of TRBD1 rests on TCRdb alone, since no DNA is present to check it. The CDR3 sequence is 16 residues long. Germline lookup yields CDR1 DFQATT and CDR2 SNEGSKA (reference sequence). CDR3 protein: CSARDPGTTGVNTQYF.

V and J are TRBV2 and TRBJ2-1; absent DNA, TCRdb's TRBD2 call cannot be checked. The length of the CDR3 is 18 residues. CDR1 and CDR2 (germline): SNHLY, FYNNEI. The CDR3 reads CASSTGLFALSSYNEQFF. The full variable domain, in which reference TRBV2 and TRBJ2-1 provide the parts outside the CDR3, is EPEVTQTPSHQVTQMGQEVILRCVPISNHLYFYWYRQILGQKVEFLVSFYNNEISEKSEIFDDQFSVERPDGSNFTLKIRSTKLEDSAMYFCASSTGLFALSSYNEQFFGPGTRLTVL.

This rearrangement joins TRBV25-1 to TRBJ1-1; TCRdb's assignment of TRBD1 cannot be checked, as there is no DNA. The CDR3 totals 13 residues. Germline V gene sequence: CDR1 MGHDK, CDR2 SYGVNS. The CDR3 loop reads CARRGAMNTEAFF.

The chain carries TRBV21-1 and TRBJ2-7. TRBV21-1 is an annotated pseudogene. The CDR3 is 16 residues long. CDR3 amino acids: CASSKNGRILSYEQYF.

V and J are TRBV7-9 and TRBJ2-2; TCRdb reports TRBD2, a call that lacks DNA to check it against. CDR1 and CDR2 from the germline V gene are SEHNR and FQNEAQ (reference sequence). The CDR3 is 17 amino acids. The chain's CDR3 is CASSSMRQGSNTGELFF.

The V and J genes are TRBV2 and TRBJ2-5. The CDR3 length is 14 residues. Germline-derived CDR1 and CDR2 are SNHLY and FYNNEI. CDR3 loop: CASNGGQNQETQYF.

This chain joins TRBV18 and TRBJ2-2. Germline V CDR1 and CDR2: KGHSH, LQKENI. This CDR3 region has 15 residues. The CDR3 reads CASSPVASSSGELFF.

This sequence joins TRBV6-1 and TRBJ1-1. CDR3 length: 14 amino acids. Germline V lookup: CDR1 MNHNS, CDR2 SASEGT. The CDR3 here is CASSGPPGLTEAFF.

The chain joins TRBV5-1 to TRBJ1-1; TCRdb outputs TRBD1, but without DNA this stays unchecked. Per the germline V gene, CDR1 is SGHRS and CDR2 is YFSETQ. The CDR3 is made up of 16 amino acids. The CDR3 sequence is CASSLYDRLRNTEAFF.

The rearrangement joins TRBV2 to TRBJ1-2; as DNA is missing, the TRBD1 call by TCRdb cannot be tested. This CDR3 comprises 16 residues. CDR1 SNHLY and CDR2 FYNNEI come from the germline V gene. CDR3 sequence: CASSESRGLTDYGYTF. Full variable domain (outside the CDR3, taken from reference TRBV2 and TRBJ1-2): EPEVTQTPSHQVTQMGQEVILRCVPISNHLYFYWYRQILGQKVEFLVSFYNNEISEKSEIFDDQFSVERPDGSNFTLKIRSTKLEDSAMYFCASSESRGLTDYGYTFGSGTRLTVV.

V is TRBV7-6 and J is TRBJ2-2; TCRdb designates TRBD2, a call that cannot be tested without DNA. This CDR3 spans 17 amino acids. CDR1 is SGHVS, CDR2 FNYEAQ, per germline. CDR3 residues: CASSLAVRGANTGELFF.

V gene TRBV10-3 combines with J gene TRBJ2-3; TCRdb selects TRBD1, and the lack of DNA leaves this call unchecked. The CDR3 contains 15 residues. Germline V gene lookup returns CDR1 ENHRY and CDR2 SYGVKD. CDR3 region: CAISANGGVVDTQYF.